The present entry profiles one T cell receptor beta chain with its context. Trimming took 3 bases from V and 0 from J, leaving 22 bases between them. In germline, CDR1 is SGDLS, CDR2 YYNGEE. The CDR3 is 19 residues long. The sample comes from a study of early T cells in non-severe SARS-CoV-2 infection. Study-level information: Chains were unpaired, as sequencing was done on bulk RNA from unsorted whole blood.

A single record per CDR3 protein comes from TCRdb applying MiXCR to the 5' RACE reads. The sample records 85,000 to 100,000 distinct CDR3 sequences, around 10% being singletons. Sequenced here: whole blood, sampled at baseline. This chain links TRBV9 with TRBJ1-5; weak D call: TRBD1 (5 bases). This TCR was recovered from an adult who was a healthcare worker with PCR-confirmed SARS-CoV-2 infection or an uninfected control (not recorded which). For the CDR3, the DNA is TGTGCCAGCAGCGCGGATGGCGGCATCCCGGGGGGTAGCAATCAGCCCCAGCATTTT. Protein: CASSADGGIPGGSNQPQHF.